Each of the 29 T cell receptor beta chains below was sequenced from the same sample in a study of cytomegalovirus exposure and HLA in healthy donors. Vbeta (60) and Jbeta (13) primers were used in the PCR. Using immunoSEQ multiplex PCR, the repertoire was profiled, and TCRdb retains in-frame clones only, with some absent. The data contain about 190,000 clones, approximately 80% of them seen just once; the ten biggest clones take up 2.4%. Sample: PBMCs. These receptor sequences come from a male donor in good health and CMV-seronegative.

The rearrangement joins TRBV9 to TRBJ1-1; 7 bases line up with TRBD1. CDR1 and CDR2 (germline): SGDLS, YYNGEE. Germline trimming cut 4 bases from V and 1 base from J; bases unmatched to any gene: 4. This CDR3 is 14 amino acids long. CDR3 residues: CASSPGQTNTEAFF. CDR3 DNA sequence: TGTGCCAGCAGCCCGGGACAGACGAACACTGAAGCTTTCTTT.

The rearrangement joins TRBV7-9 to TRBJ2-1; 13 bases agree with TRBD2. The length of the CDR3 is 15 residues. With 5 bases clipped from V and 6 bases from J, the junction kept 4 bases outside the gene matches. Germline CDR1 SEHNR, CDR2 FQNEAQ (reference sequence). The CDR3 reads CASSPTSGGLNEQFF. In nucleotides, the CDR3 is TGTGCCAGCAGCCCGACTAGCGGGGGGCTCAATGAGCAGTTCTTC.

The sample holds a few counts of this clone. The rearrangement links TRBV5-8 to TRBJ2-7, with a possible D match to TRBD2 (7 bases). CDR1 SGHTS and CDR2 YDEGEE come from the germline V gene. Trimming stripped 0 bases from V and 4 bases from J, with 11 bases between. This CDR3 has 14 amino acids. The CDR3 spells CASSLERDKYEQYF. The CDR3 DNA reads as TGTGCCAGCAGCTTGGAGCGGGACAAGTACGAGCAGTACTTC.

The genes are TRBV28 and TRBJ2-7, with 8 bases fitting TRBD1. With V trimmed by 4 bases and J by 0 bases, 2 bases remained unmatched. Looked up from germline, CDR1 is MDHEN and CDR2 is SYDVKM. This CDR3 contains 14 residues. The CDR3 sequence is CASSSRGLSYEQYF. The CDR3 DNA reads as TGTGCCAGCAGTTCCAGGGGGCTCTCCTACGAGCAGTACTTC.

The gene calls are TRBV7-2 and TRBJ1-1; no clear D gene. The V end was cut by 4 bases, the J end by 0 bases, with 9 bases between. Germline lookup yields CDR1 SGHTA and CDR2 FQGNSA. The CDR3 length is 14 residues. The CDR3 DNA follows: TGTGCCAGCAGCTACAGATCCATGAACACTGAAGCTTTCTTT. As protein: CASSYRSMNTEAFF. Looking up the rest from reference TRBV7-2 and TRBJ1-1 gives the full variable domain: GAGVSQSPSNKVTEKGKDVELRCDPISGHTALYWYRQSLGQGLEFLIYFQGNSAPDKSGLPSDRFSAERTGGSVSTLTIQRTQQEDSAVYLCASSYRSMNTEAFFGQGTRLTVV.

This clone was found a few times. This chain connects TRBV18 to TRBJ1-1, with D hard to call. The germline V gene encodes CDR1 KGHSH and CDR2 LQKENI. The CDR3 has 14 residues. V dropped 6 bases and J dropped 7 bases, with 18 bases sitting between them. CDR3 DNA: TGTGCCAGCTCCCCCGTTGGGCAGACTAGTGAAGCTTTCTTT. Encoded protein: CASSPVGQTSEAFF.

The chain couples TRBV18 to TRBJ1-2; D is unclear. Trimming left V 4 bases short and J 6 bases short, with 21 bases between. CDR1 and CDR2 from the germline V gene are KGHSH and LQKENI. The CDR3 is 16 amino acids. CDR3 coding DNA: TGTGCCAGCTCACTACTAAACGCAGAAAGGGAGGATGGCTACACCTTC. This gives the protein CASSLLNAEREDGYTF.

V usage is TRBV6-6 and J usage is TRBJ2-1, with 10 bases lining up with TRBD1. The CDR3 length is 16 residues. The germline V gene encodes CDR1 MNHNY and CDR2 SVGAGI (reference sequence). J was trimmed by 4 bases and V by 0 bases; bases with no gene match: 3. The CDR3 spells CASSYSTGQGYNEQFF. The CDR3 DNA is TGTGCCAGCAGTTACTCGACGGGACAGGGGTACAATGAGCAGTTCTTC.

The rearrangement links TRBV28 to TRBJ1-2, with D maybe TRBD1 (6 bases). Looked up from germline, CDR1 is MDHEN and CDR2 is SYDVKM. This CDR3 is built from 13 residues. Between the trimmed V and J ends, which lost 6 bases and 3 bases, there was a span of 11 bases. The DNA for the CDR3 is TGTGCCAGCAGCTCAGGGGTGGACTATGGCTACACCTTC. It specifies CASSSGVDYGYTF.

The chain employs TRBV28 and TRBJ1-1; D is undetermined. Germline CDR1 and CDR2: MDHEN and SYDVKM. V lost 2 bases and J lost 4, with 8 bases in between. This CDR3 comprises 13 residues. This chain's CDR3 is CASSLPRVTEAFF. The CDR3 nucleotides read TGTGCCAGCAGTTTACCCCGCGTCACTGAAGCTTTCTTT.

The chain uses TRBV7-2 and TRBJ1-2; D gene unclear. The germline V and J ends were trimmed by 5 bases and 0 bases, with 16 bases remaining between them. Germline loops: CDR1 SGHTA, CDR2 FQGNSA. The CDR3 has 16 residues. The CDR3 DNA is TGTGCCAGCAGCCCTACCCCGACAAAATCTAACTATGGCTACACCTTC. This gives the protein CASSPTPTKSNYGYTF.

The V call is TRBV19, the J call TRBJ1-2; 7 positions agree with TRBD1. Looked up from germline, CDR1 is LNHDA and CDR2 is SQIVND (reference sequence). The CDR3 totals 16 residues. With 7 bases clipped from V and 8 bases from J, the junction kept 19 bases outside the gene matches. CDR3 sequence reads: CASTEDRDFHLGGYTF. The CDR3 DNA follows: TGTGCCAGTACCGAAGACAGGGACTTTCACCTTGGGGGCTACACCTTC.

The rearrangement joins TRBV4-3 to TRBJ1-1, with TRBD1 matching 11 bases. CDR3 size: 16 residues. The V gene's germline CDR1 is LGHNA and CDR2 YSLEER. The J segment lost 3 bases and the V segment lost 4 bases, leaving 7 bases of the junction unmatched. The CDR3 nucleotides are TGCGCCAGCAGCCGGAGGACAGGGGGCGGGGACACTGAAGCTTTCTTT. Translation gives CASSRRTGGGDTEAFF.

J is TRBJ1-5 and V is TRBV4-3; D may be TRBD1 (6 bases). Germline V gene data show CDR1 as LGHNA and CDR2 as YSLEER. Trimming cost V 2 bases and J 5 bases, with 7 bases left between them. CDR3 length: 13 residues. DNA of the CDR3: TGCGCCAGCAGCCAAAGGACAGATCAGCCCCAGCATTTT. As protein: CASSQRTDQPQHF.

This chain connects TRBV21-1 to TRBJ2-2; the tabulated D call, TRBD2, remains unverified against the DNA. TRBV21-1 is deemed a pseudogene. The length of the CDR3 is 16 residues. CDR3 nucleotide sequence: TGTGCCGGCAGCAAATATAGGACTCAGAACACCGGGGAGCTGTTTTTT. Its protein is CAGSKYRTQNTGELFF.

The chain joins TRBV28 to TRBJ2-3; 8 nucleotides agree with TRBD2. In germline, CDR1 is MDHEN, CDR2 SYDVKM. Germline trimming cut 2 bases from V and 1 base from J; bases unmatched to any gene: 2. This CDR3 is 15 amino acids long. This CDR3 is CASSLPAGGTDTQYF. The DNA of the CDR3 is TGTGCCAGCAGTTTACCAGCGGGAGGCACAGATACGCAGTATTTT.

The chain combines TRBV7-9 with TRBJ2-4; 10 bases fit TRBD2. The ends lost 1 base at V and 0 bases at J; junction bases unmatched: 3. CDR1 is SEHNR, CDR2 FQNEAQ, per germline (reference sequence). The CDR3 runs 17 residues. The chain's CDR3 is CASSLGLAGVAKNIQYF. DNA for the CDR3: TGTGCCAGCAGCTTAGGTCTAGCGGGGGTAGCCAAAAACATTCAGTACTTC.

This clone has a handful of counts. This chain joins TRBV4-3 and TRBJ2-7, with TRBD1 matching over 8 bases. Trimming at V came to 1 base and at J to 2 bases, leaving 4 bases not matched to a gene. In germline, CDR1 is LGHNA, CDR2 YSLEER. The CDR3 spans 15 residues. The CDR3 sequence is CASSQVVQGAYEQYF. As DNA, the CDR3 is TGCGCCAGCAGCCAAGTTGTACAGGGGGCCTACGAGCAGTACTTC.

This chain uses TRBV23-1 with TRBJ1-5; 9 bases are shared with TRBD1. TRBV23-1 is given ORF status, its function remaining uncertain. This CDR3 is 18 amino acids long. The J segment lost 0 bases and the V segment lost 0 bases, leaving 6 bases of the junction unmatched. The CDR3 DNA follows: TGCGCCAGCAGTCAATCGGGACAGGGCCAACCTAGCAATCAGCCCCAGCATTTT. As protein: CASSQSGQGQPSNQPQHF.

J is TRBJ1-1 and V is TRBV27; a possible D gene is TRBD1 (6 bases). This CDR3 contains 15 residues. Germline V gives CDR1 MNHEY, CDR2 SMNVEV (reference sequence). V lost 0 bases and J 3 bases, leaving 11 bases between the germline ends. As DNA, the CDR3 is TGTGCCAGCAGTTTATCGGAGGGGGGGGACACTGAAGCTTTCTTT. It translates to CASSLSEGGDTEAFF.

The gene calls are TRBV27 and TRBJ2-7, with TRBD2 matching 7 bases. The V gene's germline CDR1 is MNHEY and CDR2 SMNVEV (reference sequence). This CDR3 comprises 17 residues. V lost 1 base and J lost 4; bases outside the gene matches: 13. For the CDR3, the DNA is TGTGCCAGCAGTTTATTTCCAGTAGGCGGGGGTAGGTACGAGCAGTACTTC. Protein: CASSLFPVGGGRYEQYF.

The rearrangement uses TRBV27 and TRBJ2-5; D possibly corresponds to TRBD2 (5 bases). The V end was cut by 5 bases, the J end by 7 bases, with 17 bases between. The V gene's germline CDR1 is MNHEY and CDR2 SMNVEV (reference sequence). The CDR3 consists of 14 residues. In nucleotides, the CDR3 is TGTGCCAGCAGTGTCGACTACGCGCCGGGGACCCAGTACTTC. Translating it yields CASSVDYAPGTQYF.

The chain couples TRBV11-3 to TRBJ1-6; tentative D call: TRBD1 (5 bases). V lost 5 bases, J lost 9 bases, and 14 bases lay in between. CDR1 is SGHNT, CDR2 YENEEA, per germline. The CDR3 totals 14 residues. CDR3 sequence reads: CASSAGFNGSPLHF. The CDR3 DNA follows: TGTGCCAGCAGCGCAGGGTTTAACGGTTCACCCCTCCACTTT.

V usage is TRBV11-3 and J usage is TRBJ2-2, with D tentatively TRBD1 (5 bases). Trimming shortened V by 1 base and J by 1 base, and 7 bases separated the two germline ends. The CDR3 loop spans 15 amino acids. The V gene's germline CDR1 is SGHNT and CDR2 YENEEA. CDR3 sequence reads: CASSLGGQNTGELFF. As DNA, the CDR3 is TGTGCCAGCAGCTTAGGTGGACAGAACACCGGGGAGCTGTTTTTT.

This clone was counted a single time. The chain recombines TRBV7-2 with TRBJ2-5; 9 positions agree with TRBD2. This CDR3 contains 16 residues. With V trimmed by 2 bases and J by 5 bases, 9 bases remained unmatched. Germline assignment: CDR1 SGHTA and CDR2 FQGNSA. In DNA, the CDR3 is TGTGCCAGCAGCTTAAGACGGCGGGAGGGCCTGGAGACCCAGTACTTC. Amino acids: CASSLRRREGLETQYF. Filled out from reference TRBV7-2 and TRBJ2-5, the complete variable domain reads GAGVSQSPSNKVTEKGKDVELRCDPISGHTALYWYRQSLGQGLEFLIYFQGNSAPDKSGLPSDRFSAERTGGSVSTLTIQRTQQEDSAVYLCASSLRRREGLETQYFGPGTRLLVL.

This chain links TRBV28 with TRBJ2-6; TRBD1 might be the D (5 bases). The CDR3 has 16 amino acids. The V end was cut by 4 bases, the J end by 0 bases, with 10 bases between. The germline CDR1 and CDR2 sequences are MDHEN and SYDVKM. The CDR3 DNA sequence: TGTGCCAGCAGTTCAAGGGGTTACTCTGGGGCCAACGTCCTGACTTTC. Protein sequence: CASSSRGYSGANVLTF.

This clone was counted a few times. The chain carries TRBV7-2 and TRBJ2-2; D remains ambiguous. The ends were cut back, 3 bases at V and 0 bases at J, with 8 bases in the middle. This CDR3 region has 15 residues. Per the germline V gene, CDR1 is SGHTA and CDR2 is FQGNSA. CDR3 loop: CASSFRNPNTGELFF. The CDR3 nucleotides are TGTGCCAGCAGCTTCAGGAACCCGAACACCGGGGAGCTGTTTTTT.

V usage is TRBV2 and J usage is TRBJ1-2; 8 bases fit TRBD1. The trim removed 0 bases at V and 8 bases at J, leaving 5 bases unmatched. The CDR3 has 14 amino acids. Germline V gives CDR1 SNHLY, CDR2 FYNNEI. The CDR3 loop reads CASSEAVTGVGYTF. The CDR3 region has the DNA TGTGCCAGCAGTGAAGCTGTGACAGGGGTCGGCTACACCTTC.

The chain links TRBV5-1 to TRBJ2-1; 10 nucleotides agree with TRBD1. Trimming cost V 1 base and J 5 bases; bases outside gene matches: 6. The CDR3 covers 16 residues. The germline CDR1 and CDR2 sequences are SGHRS and YFSETQ. The DNA for the CDR3 is TGCGCCAGCAGCTTGTCGGGGGACAGGGGTGACAATGAGCAGTTCTTC. Translation gives CASSLSGDRGDNEQFF.